These 4 T cell receptor beta chains originate from one sample sequenced in a study of T cells in Graves' hyperthyroidism and ophthalmopathy. From RNA transcripts, TCR beta CDR3 regions were amplified. HTBI primers were employed in a first-round RT-PCR of the TCR CDR3. TCRdb passed the multiplex PCR reads through MiXCR, listing each CDR3 protein once. The table includes roughly 640,000 distinct CDR3 sequences, 16% detected once. The specimen was blood. These receptors all come from a woman between 35 and 50 years old with Graves' ophthalmopathy.

This clonotype was recorded a few times. The rearrangement joins TRBV12-3 or TRBV12-4 to TRBJ1-6, with D unresolved. There are 15 residues in the CDR3. With 4 bases removed from V and 6 bases from J, the gap between germline ends came to 13 bases. CDR3: CASSSDQQSNSPLHF. DNA for the CDR3: TGTGCCAGCAGTTCCGACCAGCAAAGTAATTCACCCCTCCACTTT.

This clonotype was seen only a few times. The V gene is TRBV11-2, the J gene TRBJ2-5; 7 positions match TRBD2. Trimming cost V 5 bases and J 3 bases; bases outside gene matches: 6. CDR3 length: 14 residues. CDR1 is SGHAT and CDR2 is FQNNGV in the germline V gene. CDR3 in amino acids: CASSMRGMEETQYF. DNA for the CDR3: TGTGCCAGCAGCATGCGGGGGATGGAAGAGACCCAGTACTTC.

This clonotype showed up just a few times. CDR3 residues: CASSFVLHLLSYEQYF. CDR3 sequence (DNA): TGTGCCAGCAGCTTTGTGTTGCACCTACTCTCCTACGAGCAGTACTTC. This chain joins TRBV3-1 and TRBJ2-7, with unresolved D. Trimming removed 5 bases at V and 0 bases at J, with 17 bases between. Germline CDR1 reads LGHDT; CDR2 reads YNNKEL (reference sequence). The CDR3 has 16 amino acids.

This clonotype was observed a handful of times. The rearrangement links TRBV18 to TRBJ2-7, with D unresolved. The CDR3 contains 15 residues. V was trimmed by 3 bases and J by 3 bases, leaving 15 bases between them. Germline values: CDR1 KGHSH, CDR2 LQKENI. CDR3 DNA: TGTGCCAGCTCACCGTCGACTGGAGCCGGCTACGAGCAGTACTTC. Translating it yields CASSPSTGAGYEQYF.